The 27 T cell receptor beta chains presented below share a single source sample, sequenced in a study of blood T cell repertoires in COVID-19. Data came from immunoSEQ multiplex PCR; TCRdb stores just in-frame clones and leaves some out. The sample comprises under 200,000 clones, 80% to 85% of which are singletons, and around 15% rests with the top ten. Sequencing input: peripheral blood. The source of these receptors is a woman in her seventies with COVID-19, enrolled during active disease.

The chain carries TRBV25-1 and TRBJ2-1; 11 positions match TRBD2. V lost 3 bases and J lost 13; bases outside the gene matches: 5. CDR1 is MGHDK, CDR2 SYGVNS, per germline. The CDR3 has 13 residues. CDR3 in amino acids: CASSDPSGGFQFF. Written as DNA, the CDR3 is TGTGCCAGCAGTGACCCTAGCGGGGGGTTTCAGTTCTTC.

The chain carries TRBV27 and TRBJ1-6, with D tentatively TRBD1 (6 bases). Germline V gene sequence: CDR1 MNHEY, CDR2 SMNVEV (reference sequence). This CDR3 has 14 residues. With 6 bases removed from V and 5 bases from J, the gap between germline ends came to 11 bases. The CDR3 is CASSSTGDNSPLHF. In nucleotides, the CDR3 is TGTGCCAGCAGCTCGACAGGAGATAATTCACCCCTCCACTTT.

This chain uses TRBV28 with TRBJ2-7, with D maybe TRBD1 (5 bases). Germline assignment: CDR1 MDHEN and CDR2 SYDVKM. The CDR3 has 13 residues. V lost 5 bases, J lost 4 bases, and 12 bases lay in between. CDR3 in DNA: TGTGCCAGCAGTACCGCCTCAGGGTACGAGCAGTACGTC. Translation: CASSTASGYEQYV.

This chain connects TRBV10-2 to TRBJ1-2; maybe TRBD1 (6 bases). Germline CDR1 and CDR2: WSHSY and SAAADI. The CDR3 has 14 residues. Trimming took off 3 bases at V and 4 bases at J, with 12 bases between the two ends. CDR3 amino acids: CASSEGGGGYGYTF. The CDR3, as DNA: TGCGCCAGCAGTGAAGGGGGTGGCGGCTATGGCTACACCTTC.

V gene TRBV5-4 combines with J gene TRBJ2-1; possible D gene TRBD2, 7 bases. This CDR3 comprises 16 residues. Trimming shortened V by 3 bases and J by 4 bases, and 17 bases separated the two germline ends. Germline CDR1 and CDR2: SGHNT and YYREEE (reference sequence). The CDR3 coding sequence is TGTGCCAGCAGCTGGGGAGGGGGGGATTTTTACAATGAGCAGTTCTTC. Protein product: CASSWGGGDFYNEQFF.

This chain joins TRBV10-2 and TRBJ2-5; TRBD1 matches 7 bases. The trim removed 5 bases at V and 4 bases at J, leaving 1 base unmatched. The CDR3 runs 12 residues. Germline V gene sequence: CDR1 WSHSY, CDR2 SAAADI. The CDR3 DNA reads TGCGCCAGCAGTTACAGGGGAGAGACCCAGTACTTC. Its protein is CASSYRGETQYF.

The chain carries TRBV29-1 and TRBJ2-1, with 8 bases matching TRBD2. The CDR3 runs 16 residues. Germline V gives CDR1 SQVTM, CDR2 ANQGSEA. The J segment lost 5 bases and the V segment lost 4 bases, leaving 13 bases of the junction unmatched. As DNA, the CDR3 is TGCAGCGTTGTAGGAATCCGCACTAGCGGAAACAATGAGCAGTTCTTC. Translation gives CSVVGIRTSGNNEQFF.

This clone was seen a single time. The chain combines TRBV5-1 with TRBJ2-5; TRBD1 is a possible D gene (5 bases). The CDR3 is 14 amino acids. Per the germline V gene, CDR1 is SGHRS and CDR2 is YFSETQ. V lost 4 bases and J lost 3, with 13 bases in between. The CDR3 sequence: CASSARGAEETQYF. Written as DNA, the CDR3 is TGCGCCAGCAGCGCAAGGGGCGCCGAAGAGACCCAGTACTTC.

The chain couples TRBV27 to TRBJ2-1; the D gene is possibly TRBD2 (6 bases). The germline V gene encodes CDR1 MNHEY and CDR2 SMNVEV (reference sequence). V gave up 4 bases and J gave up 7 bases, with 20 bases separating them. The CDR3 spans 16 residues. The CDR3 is CASSSRPKRGGNEQFF. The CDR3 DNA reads TGTGCCAGCAGTTCTCGTCCAAAGAGAGGAGGGAATGAGCAGTTCTTC.

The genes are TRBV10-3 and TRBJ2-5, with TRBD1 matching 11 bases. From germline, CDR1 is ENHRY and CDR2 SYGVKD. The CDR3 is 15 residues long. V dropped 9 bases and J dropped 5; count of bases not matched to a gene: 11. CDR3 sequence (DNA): TGTGCCATTTCTCCGGGACAGGGGGTTGGGGAGACCCAGTACTTC. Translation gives CAISPGQGVGETQYF.

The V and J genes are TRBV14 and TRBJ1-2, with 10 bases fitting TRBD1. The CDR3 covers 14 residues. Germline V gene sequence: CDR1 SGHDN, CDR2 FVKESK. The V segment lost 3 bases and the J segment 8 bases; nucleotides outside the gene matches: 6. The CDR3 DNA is TGTGCCAGCAGCCAGGCCTGGACAGGGGGAGGCTACACCTTC. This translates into CASSQAWTGGGYTF.

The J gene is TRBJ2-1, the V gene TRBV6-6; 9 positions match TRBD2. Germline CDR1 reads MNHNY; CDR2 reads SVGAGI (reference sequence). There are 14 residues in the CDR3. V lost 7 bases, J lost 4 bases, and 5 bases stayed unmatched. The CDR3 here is CASIIGLAYNEQFF. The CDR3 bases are TGTGCCAGCATTATAGGACTAGCGTACAATGAGCAGTTCTTC.

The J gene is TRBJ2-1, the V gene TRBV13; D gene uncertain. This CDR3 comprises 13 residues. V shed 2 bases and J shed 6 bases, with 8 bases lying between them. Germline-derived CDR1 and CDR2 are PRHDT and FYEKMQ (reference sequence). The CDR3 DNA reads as TGTGCCAGCAGCTTACGAGTTGCCAATGAGCAGTTCTTC. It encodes CASSLRVANEQFF.

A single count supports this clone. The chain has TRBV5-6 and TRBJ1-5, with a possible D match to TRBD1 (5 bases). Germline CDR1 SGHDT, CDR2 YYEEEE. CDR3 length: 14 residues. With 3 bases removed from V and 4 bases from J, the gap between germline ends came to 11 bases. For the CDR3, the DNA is TGTGCCAGCAGCTCGACAGCCTCTAATCAGCCCCAGCATTTT. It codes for CASSSTASNQPQHF.

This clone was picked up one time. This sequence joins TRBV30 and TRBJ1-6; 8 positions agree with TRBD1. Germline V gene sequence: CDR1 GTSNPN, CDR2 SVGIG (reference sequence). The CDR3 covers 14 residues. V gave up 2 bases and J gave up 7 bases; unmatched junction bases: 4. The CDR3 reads CAWSFQGANSPLHF. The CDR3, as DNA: TGTGCCTGGAGTTTTCAGGGGGCGAATTCACCCCTCCACTTT.

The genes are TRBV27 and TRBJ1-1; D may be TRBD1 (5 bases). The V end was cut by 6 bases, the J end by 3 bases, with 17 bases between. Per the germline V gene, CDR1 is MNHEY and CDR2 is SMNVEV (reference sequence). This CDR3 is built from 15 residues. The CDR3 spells CASSGGGRLDTEAFF. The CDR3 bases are TGTGCCAGCAGCGGGGGGGGACGTCTGGACACTGAAGCTTTCTTT.

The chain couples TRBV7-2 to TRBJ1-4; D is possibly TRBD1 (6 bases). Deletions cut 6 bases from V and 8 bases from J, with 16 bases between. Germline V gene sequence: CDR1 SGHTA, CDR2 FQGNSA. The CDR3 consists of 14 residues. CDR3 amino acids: CASRQGREGEKLFF. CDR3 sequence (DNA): TGTGCCAGCAGACAGGGACGAGAAGGGGAAAAACTGTTTTTT.

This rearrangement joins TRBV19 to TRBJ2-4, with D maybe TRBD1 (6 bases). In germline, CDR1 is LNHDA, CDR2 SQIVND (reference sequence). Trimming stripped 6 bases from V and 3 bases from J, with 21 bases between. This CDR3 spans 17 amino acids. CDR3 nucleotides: TGTGCCAGTAGGGGGCAGGGGCTTTTGGGAGTCAAAAACATTCAGTACTTC. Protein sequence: CASRGQGLLGVKNIQYF. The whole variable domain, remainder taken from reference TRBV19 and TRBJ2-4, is DGGITQSPKYLFRKEGQNVTLSCEQNLNHDAMYWYRQDPGQGLRLIYYSQIVNDFQKGDIAEGYSVSREKKESFPLTVTSAQKNPTAFYLCASRGQGLLGVKNIQYFGAGTRLSVL.

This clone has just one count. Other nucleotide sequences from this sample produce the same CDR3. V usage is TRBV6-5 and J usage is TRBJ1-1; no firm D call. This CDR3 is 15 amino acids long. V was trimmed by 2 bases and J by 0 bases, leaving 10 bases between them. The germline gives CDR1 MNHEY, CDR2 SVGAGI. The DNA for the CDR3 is TGTGCCAGCAGTTACGGATCGGGGTTGAACACTGAAGCTTTCTTT. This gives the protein CASSYGSGLNTEAFF.

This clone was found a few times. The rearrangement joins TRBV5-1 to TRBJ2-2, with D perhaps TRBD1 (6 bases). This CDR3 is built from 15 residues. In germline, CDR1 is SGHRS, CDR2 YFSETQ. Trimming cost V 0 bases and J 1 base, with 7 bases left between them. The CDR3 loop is CASSLEGGNTGELFF. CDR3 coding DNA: TGCGCCAGCAGCTTGGAAGGGGGGAACACCGGGGAGCTGTTTTTT.

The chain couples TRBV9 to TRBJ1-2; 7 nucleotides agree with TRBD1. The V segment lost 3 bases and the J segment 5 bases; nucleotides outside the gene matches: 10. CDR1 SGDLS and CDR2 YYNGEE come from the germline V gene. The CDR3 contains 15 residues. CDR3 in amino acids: CASSDNRGPTYGYTF. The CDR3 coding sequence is TGTGCCAGCAGCGATAACAGGGGTCCTACTTATGGCTACACCTTC.

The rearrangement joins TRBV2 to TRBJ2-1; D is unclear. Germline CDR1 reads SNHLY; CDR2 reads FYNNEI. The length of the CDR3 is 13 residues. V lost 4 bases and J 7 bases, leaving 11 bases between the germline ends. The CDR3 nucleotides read TGTGCCAGCAGTGTTCGCCACGGGAATGAGCAGTTCTTC. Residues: CASSVRHGNEQFF. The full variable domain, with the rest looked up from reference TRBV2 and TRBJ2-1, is EPEVTQTPSHQVTQMGQEVILRCVPISNHLYFYWYRQILGQKVEFLVSFYNNEISEKSEIFDDQFSVERPDGSNFTLKIRSTKLEDSAMYFCASSVRHGNEQFFGPGTRLTVL.

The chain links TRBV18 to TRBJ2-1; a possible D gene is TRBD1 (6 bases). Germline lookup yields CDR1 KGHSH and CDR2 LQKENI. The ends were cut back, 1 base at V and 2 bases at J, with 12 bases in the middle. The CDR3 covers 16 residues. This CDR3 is CASSPLRRGAYNEQFF. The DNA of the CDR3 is TGTGCCAGCTCACCACTGCGCAGGGGTGCCTACAATGAGCAGTTCTTC.

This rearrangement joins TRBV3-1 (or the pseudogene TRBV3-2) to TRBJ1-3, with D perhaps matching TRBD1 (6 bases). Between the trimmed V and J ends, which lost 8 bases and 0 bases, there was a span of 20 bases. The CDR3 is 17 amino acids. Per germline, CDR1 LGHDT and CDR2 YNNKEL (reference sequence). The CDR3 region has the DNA TGTGCCAGCGGTAGAAAAAACAGGGCGCCCTCTGGAAACACCATATATTTT. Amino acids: CASGRKNRAPSGNTIYF.

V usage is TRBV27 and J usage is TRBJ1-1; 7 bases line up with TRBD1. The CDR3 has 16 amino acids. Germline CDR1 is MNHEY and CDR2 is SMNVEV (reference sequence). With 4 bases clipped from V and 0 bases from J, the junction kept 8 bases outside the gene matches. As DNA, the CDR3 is TGTGCCAGCAGTTCCCTTACAGGGGTCATGAACACTGAAGCTTTCTTT. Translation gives CASSSLTGVMNTEAFF.

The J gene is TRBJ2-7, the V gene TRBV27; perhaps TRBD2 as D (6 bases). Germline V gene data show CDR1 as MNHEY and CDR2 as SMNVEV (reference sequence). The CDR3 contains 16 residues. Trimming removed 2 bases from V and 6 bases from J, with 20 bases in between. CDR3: CASSLVVSSGVREQYV. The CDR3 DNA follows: TGTGCCAGCAGTTTAGTGGTCTCCTCGGGGGTTCGCGAGCAGTACGTC.

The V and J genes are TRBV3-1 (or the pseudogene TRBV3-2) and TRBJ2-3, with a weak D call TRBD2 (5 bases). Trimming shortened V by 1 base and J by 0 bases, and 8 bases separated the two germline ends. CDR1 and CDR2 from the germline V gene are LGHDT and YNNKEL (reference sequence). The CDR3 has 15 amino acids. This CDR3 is CASSQGLASTDTQYF. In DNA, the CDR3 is TGTGCCAGCAGCCAAGGTCTAGCTAGCACAGATACGCAGTATTTT.